One T cell receptor beta chain is described in this entry. What it binds is unknown. This sample is drawn from a study of cytomegalovirus exposure and HLA in healthy donors. General study points: Prediction of most subjects' HLA-A and HLA-B alleles by TCR beta sequences was reportedly accurate.

Although they were nominally healthy when sampled, donors likely had unrecorded immune exposures. The primer mix had 60 Vbeta and 13 Jbeta primers. Data came from immunoSEQ multiplex PCR; TCRdb stores just in-frame clones and leaves some out. The clone table shows 45,000 to 70,000 clones, with the ten largest holding over 9%. Germline V gives CDR1 SEHNR, CDR2 FQNEAQ (reference sequence). The CDR3 sequence is 12 residues long. The V gene lost 8 bases and the J gene lost 8 bases, with 15 bases spanning the gap. The V gene is TRBV7-9, the J gene TRBJ1-1; D gene ambiguous. The sequencing input was PBMCs. The clonotype comes from a woman in her thirties in good health and CMV-seropositive. CDR3 protein: CASGRVGEEAFF. In DNA, the CDR3 is TGTGCCAGCGGGAGGGTTGGGGAAGAAGCTTTCTTT. The whole variable domain, filled in from reference TRBV7-9 and TRBJ1-1, reads DTGVSQNPRHKITKRGQNVTFRCDPISEHNRLYWYRQTLGQGPEFLTYFQNEAQLEKSRLLSDRFSAERPKGSFSTLEIQRTEQGDSAMYLCASGRVGEEAFFGQGTRLTVV.